This is a list of T cell receptor beta chains from one sample in a study of blood T cell repertoires in COVID-19. Sequencing was performed with immunoSEQ multiplex PCR; in TCRdb, only in-frame clones are kept and a portion is missing. The top ten hold 10% of the sample, which has fewer than 400,000 clones, about 86% seen once. Source material: PBMCs or T cells enriched from blood (not recorded which). These receptor sequences come from a woman aged 50 to 60 who had recovered from COVID-19. Each CDR3 is given with its conserved first and last residue. A D gene is named only where the DNA matches it firmly. Clone size is not always given. Where it is, it says once, few, many or a class for expanded clones.

abundance: once
v_gene: TRBV2
d_gene: TRBD1
j_gene: TRBJ1-5
CDR3nt: TGTGCCAGCAGTGGTCAGGGCAGGGGGGACAATCAGCCCCAGCATTTT
CDR3aa: CASSGQGRGDNQPQHF

abundance: few
v_gene: TRBV2
d_gene: .
j_gene: TRBJ2-3
CDR3nt: TGTGCCAGCAATCCGGGAACAGATACGCAGTATTTT
CDR3aa: CASNPGTDTQYF

abundance: .
v_gene: TRBV3-1/TRBV3-2
d_gene: TRBD1
j_gene: TRBJ2-3
CDR3nt: TGTGCCAGCAATGGACAGGGGGCCGCAGATACGCAGTATTTT
CDR3aa: CASNGQGAADTQYF

abundance: .
v_gene: TRBV7-3
d_gene: .
j_gene: TRBJ1-1
CDR3nt: TGTGCCAGCAGCCCTGACGGGGGCACTGAAGCTTTCTTT
CDR3aa: CASSPDGGTEAFF

abundance: .
v_gene: TRBV4-2
d_gene: TRBD1
j_gene: TRBJ2-2
CDR3nt: TGTGCCAGCAGCCAAGACAGGGGGAAGCTGTTTTTT
CDR3aa: CASSQDRGKLFF

abundance: once
v_gene: TRBV15
d_gene: TRBD1
j_gene: TRBJ1-1
CDR3nt: TGTGCCACCAGCAGAGGGCAGGGGGCCCGTGAGGTTGGCACTGAAGCTTTCTTT
CDR3aa: CATSRGQGAREVGTEAFF

abundance: .
v_gene: TRBV30
d_gene: .
j_gene: TRBJ1-1
CDR3nt: TGTGCCTGGAACCCGCCACTCACGATGAACACTGAAGCTTTCTTT
CDR3aa: CAWNPPLTMNTEAFF

abundance: .
v_gene: TRBV28
d_gene: .
j_gene: TRBJ1-6
CDR3nt: TGTGCCAGCAGAATGACAAGAACTAATTCACCCCTCCACTTT
CDR3aa: CASRMTRTNSPLHF

abundance: once
v_gene: TRBV19
d_gene: TRBD1
j_gene: TRBJ2-3
CDR3nt: TGTGCATCTTCGGGGAGACAGGGGACGAGCACAGATACGCAGTATTTT
CDR3aa: CASSGRQGTSTDTQYF

abundance: few
v_gene: TRBV27
d_gene: TRBD2
j_gene: TRBJ2-5
CDR3nt: TGTGCCAGCAGGGCCAGGGAGGGGGAGACCCAGTACTTC
CDR3aa: CASRAREGETQYF

abundance: .
v_gene: TRBV5-8
d_gene: .
j_gene: TRBJ1-2
CDR3nt: TGTGCCAGCAGCCACGGGGGTGACTATGGCTACACCTTC
CDR3aa: CASSHGGDYGYTF

abundance: .
v_gene: TRBV5-5
d_gene: .
j_gene: TRBJ1-3
CDR3nt: TGTGCCAGCAGCCCCAGTCCCCGCTCTGGAAACACCATATATTTT
CDR3aa: CASSPSPRSGNTIYF

abundance: .
v_gene: TRBV7-2
d_gene: TRBD2
j_gene: TRBJ2-3
CDR3nt: TGTGCCAGCAGAATAGCGGGGTTGGATACGCAGTATTTT
CDR3aa: CASRIAGLDTQYF

abundance: .
v_gene: TRBV7-3
d_gene: .
j_gene: TRBJ2-3
CDR3nt: TGTGCCAGCAGCCAGATCCCTAGCACAGATACGCAGTATTTT
CDR3aa: CASSQIPSTDTQYF

abundance: .
v_gene: TRBV5-6
d_gene: TRBD1
j_gene: TRBJ1-2
CDR3nt: TGTGCCAGCAGCTTGGCCGACCTGACAGGGAATGGGTACTATGGCTACACCTTC
CDR3aa: CASSLADLTGNGYYGYTF

abundance: .
v_gene: TRBV30
d_gene: .
j_gene: TRBJ1-1
CDR3nt: TGTGCCTGGAGTCCGGGGGTCTTAGGTGAAGCTTTCTTT
CDR3aa: CAWSPGVLGEAFF

abundance: .
v_gene: TRBV19
d_gene: .
j_gene: TRBJ1-5
CDR3nt: TGTGCCAGTAGTCGTCCTGGGGGGTCGGGTCAGCCCCAGCATTTT
CDR3aa: CASSRPGGSGQPQHF

abundance: .
v_gene: TRBV28
d_gene: TRBD1
j_gene: TRBJ1-2
CDR3nt: TGTGCCAGCAGTACGCCGGACAGGACTAACTATGGCTACACCTTC
CDR3aa: CASSTPDRTNYGYTF

abundance: .
v_gene: TRBV19
d_gene: .
j_gene: TRBJ2-2
CDR3nt: TGTGCCAGTAGGGACAGAGCTAACACCGGGGAGCTGTTTTTT
CDR3aa: CASRDRANTGELFF

abundance: .
v_gene: TRBV6-5
d_gene: TRBD2
j_gene: TRBJ2-1
CDR3nt: TGTGCCAGCAGTCAGACTAGCGGGGGTTACAATGAGCAGTTCTTC
CDR3aa: CASSQTSGGYNEQFF

abundance: .
v_gene: TRBV12-3/TRBV12-4
d_gene: TRBD2
j_gene: TRBJ2-1
CDR3nt: TGTGCCAGCAGTCTGGGACTAGCGGGGGGGCGGTTCTTC
CDR3aa: CASSLGLAGGRFF

abundance: once
v_gene: TRBV6-5
d_gene: TRBD1
j_gene: TRBJ1-3
CDR3nt: TGTGCCAGCTCAGGGGACAGGGTTTTGAACACCATATATTTT
CDR3aa: CASSGDRVLNTIYF

abundance: .
v_gene: TRBV28
d_gene: TRBD2
j_gene: TRBJ2-7
CDR3nt: TGTGCCAGCACTGAAAATGGGAATCGGGGGGTTCCATACGAGCAGTACTTC
CDR3aa: CASTENGNRGVPYEQYF

abundance: .
v_gene: TRBV2
d_gene: .
j_gene: TRBJ1-1
CDR3nt: TGTGCCAGCAGGCGGGAGAGGAACACTGAAGCTTTCTTT
CDR3aa: CASRRERNTEAFF

abundance: .
v_gene: TRBV2
d_gene: .
j_gene: TRBJ1-2
CDR3nt: TGTGCCCGGCTACAGGGCGGCTATGGCTACACCTTC
CDR3aa: CARLQGGYGYTF

abundance: .
v_gene: TRBV12-3/TRBV12-4
d_gene: TRBD1
j_gene: TRBJ2-7
CDR3nt: TGTGCCTCCAGGGGACAGGGGGCTCGAGAGCAGTACTTC
CDR3aa: CASRGQGAREQYF

abundance: .
v_gene: TRBV5-1
d_gene: .
j_gene: TRBJ2-5
CDR3nt: TGCGCCAGCAGCTTGGGCGGGACTCCGGGAGAGACCCAGTACTTC
CDR3aa: CASSLGGTPGETQYF

abundance: .
v_gene: TRBV28
d_gene: TRBD1
j_gene: TRBJ2-5
CDR3nt: TGTGCCAGCAGTCTGGGACAGGTCGGGGGAGAGACCCAGTACTTC
CDR3aa: CASSLGQVGGETQYF

abundance: .
v_gene: TRBV2
d_gene: .
j_gene: TRBJ1-1
CDR3nt: TGTGCCAGCAGTGATAGGACAGCCCGTGAAGCTTTCTTT
CDR3aa: CASSDRTAREAFF

abundance: .
v_gene: TRBV9
d_gene: .
j_gene: TRBJ2-3
CDR3nt: TGTGCCAGCAGCATGCAACCGGGAAGCACAGATACGCAGTATTTT
CDR3aa: CASSMQPGSTDTQYF

abundance: .
v_gene: TRBV6-5
d_gene: .
j_gene: TRBJ2-7
CDR3nt: TGTGCCAGCACCCGTCGGGGGTCCGACGAGCAGTACTTC
CDR3aa: CASTRRGSDEQYF

abundance: .
v_gene: TRBV9
d_gene: TRBD2
j_gene: TRBJ2-1
CDR3nt: TGTGCCAGCAGCGTAGAAGGGACTAGCGGGGATCTTGGGAATGAGCAGTTCTTC
CDR3aa: CASSVEGTSGDLGNEQFF

abundance: .
v_gene: TRBV19
d_gene: .
j_gene: TRBJ2-1
CDR3nt: TGTGCCAGTAGGCAGGGTACAGGAGAGCAGTTCTTC
CDR3aa: CASRQGTGEQFF

abundance: .
v_gene: TRBV7-9
d_gene: .
j_gene: TRBJ1-1
CDR3nt: TGTGCCAGCAGCTTATCGACAGGCCACACTGAAGCTTTCTTT
CDR3aa: CASSLSTGHTEAFF

abundance: .
v_gene: TRBV28
d_gene: .
j_gene: TRBJ1-4
CDR3nt: TGTGCCAGCAGTATCCGGGGGGGTAATGAAAAACTGTTTTTT
CDR3aa: CASSIRGGNEKLFF

abundance: .
v_gene: TRBV6-5
d_gene: TRBD2
j_gene: TRBJ2-1
CDR3nt: TGTGCCAGCAGTTACGGGACTAGCGATGAGCAGTTCTTC
CDR3aa: CASSYGTSDEQFF

abundance: .
v_gene: TRBV4-2
d_gene: .
j_gene: TRBJ2-7
CDR3nt: TGTGCCAGCAGGGAGCACGGGGGCTCCTACGAGCAGTACTTC
CDR3aa: CASREHGGSYEQYF

abundance: .
v_gene: TRBV3-1/TRBV3-2
d_gene: TRBD2
j_gene: TRBJ2-3
CDR3nt: TGTGCCAGCAGTACCGACGGGACTAGACGCACAGATACGCAGTATTTT
CDR3aa: CASSTDGTRRTDTQYF

abundance: few
v_gene: TRBV4-1
d_gene: TRBD2
j_gene: TRBJ2-4
CDR3nt: TGCGCCAGCAGCCAAATCCTAGCGGGAACAGACAAAAACATTCAGTACTTC
CDR3aa: CASSQILAGTDKNIQYF

abundance: .
v_gene: TRBV7-2
d_gene: .
j_gene: TRBJ1-1
CDR3nt: TGTGCCAGCAGCTTTTTTGGCCAAAACACTGAAGCTTTCTTT
CDR3aa: CASSFFGQNTEAFF

abundance: .
v_gene: TRBV2
d_gene: .
j_gene: TRBJ2-7
CDR3nt: TGTGCCTCAGCGCTAGGAACCTACGAGCAGTACTTC
CDR3aa: CASALGTYEQYF

abundance: once
v_gene: TRBV2
d_gene: TRBD1
j_gene: TRBJ1-5
CDR3nt: TGTGCCAGCAGGTCAGGGGGCCCTGGGGGTCAGCCCCAGCATTTT
CDR3aa: CASRSGGPGGQPQHF

abundance: .
v_gene: TRBV7-9
d_gene: .
j_gene: TRBJ2-7
CDR3nt: TGTGCCAGCAGCCCCCGGGACACTCCCTACGAGCAGTACTTC
CDR3aa: CASSPRDTPYEQYF

abundance: .
v_gene: TRBV5-1
d_gene: TRBD1
j_gene: TRBJ2-4
CDR3nt: TGCGCCAGCAGCGCGGGTACAGGGGTGGTCGGACCGCTAGCCAAAAACATTCAGTACTTC
CDR3aa: CASSAGTGVVGPLAKNIQYF

abundance: .
v_gene: TRBV4-1
d_gene: TRBD1
j_gene: TRBJ1-5
CDR3nt: TGCGCCAGCAGACCGATAGACAGGGGAGAGGGCCAGCCCCAGCATTTT
CDR3aa: CASRPIDRGEGQPQHF

abundance: .
v_gene: TRBV27
d_gene: .
j_gene: TRBJ1-6
CDR3nt: TGTGCCAGCAGTAGCTCGCGGGGGCAAAATTCACCCCTCCACTTT
CDR3aa: CASSSSRGQNSPLHF